The rows below give T cell receptor beta chains drawn from one sample of a study of neurological immune-mediated disorders. TCRdb itself ran the 5' RACE reads through MiXCR, one entry per CDR3 protein. The sample consists of more than 50,000 distinct CDR3 sequences, around 4.2% of them appearing once. Sequencing was carried out using PBMCs. The receptor source for this set is a man aged 25-45 years with multiple sclerosis. The CDR3 runs from the conserved cysteine through the conserved F or W. Fields, in order: V gene, D gene, clone size, J gene, CDR3 DNA, CDR3 protein. The D gene is left open where the match is weak. Clone size appears in some rows only: once, few, many, or a class for an expanded clone.

V gene: TRBV3-1; D gene: NA; clone size: once; J gene: TRBJ2-7; CDR3 DNA: TGTGCCAGCAGCCAAGTGGTAGGGGGGACTCTACCCTACGAGAAGTACTTC; CDR3 protein: CASSQVVGGTLPYEKYF
V gene: TRBV7-9; D gene: NA; clone size: many; J gene: TRBJ2-7; CDR3 DNA: TGTGCCAGCAGTGGGGCCGAGCAGTACTTC; CDR3 protein: CASSGAEQYF
V gene: TRBV20-1; D gene: NA; clone size: many; J gene: TRBJ1-1; CDR3 DNA: TGCAGTGCGCCGCTGCTTCAAATGAACACTGAAGCTTTCTTT; CDR3 protein: CSAPLLQMNTEAFF
V gene: TRBV29-1; D gene: TRBD2; clone size: NA; J gene: TRBJ2-1; CDR3 DNA: TGCAGCGTTGTGGGGGGGGAGGCCTCCTCCTACAATGAGCAGTTCTTC; CDR3 protein: CSVVGGEASSYNEQFF
V gene: TRBV5-6; D gene: NA; clone size: many; J gene: TRBJ2-7; CDR3 DNA: TGTGCCAGCAGCTCGGGCCACTACGAGCAGTACTTC; CDR3 protein: CASSSGHYEQYF
V gene: TRBV25-1; D gene: TRBD1; clone size: many; J gene: TRBJ2-7; CDR3 DNA: TGTGCCAGCAGTGAAGTGAGGGTGGACAGGACAACTGACGAGCAGTACTTC; CDR3 protein: CASSEVRVDRTTDEQYF
V gene: TRBV20-1; D gene: TRBD1; clone size: many; J gene: TRBJ1-5; CDR3 DNA: TGCAGTGCCCCACCTCCGGGACAGGGGGGGTGGCAGCCCCAGCATTTT; CDR3 protein: CSAPPPGQGGWQPQHF
V gene: TRBV20-1; D gene: NA; clone size: many; J gene: TRBJ2-3; CDR3 DNA: TGCAGTGCTAGAGATCTAACCTCCTCTAGCACAGATACGCAGTATTTT; CDR3 protein: CSARDLTSSSTDTQYF
V gene: TRBV10-3; D gene: TRBD1; clone size: many; J gene: TRBJ2-7; CDR3 DNA: TGTGCCATCAGGGGGACAGGGGATCCGTACTTC; CDR3 protein: CAIRGTGDPYF
V gene: TRBV20-1; D gene: NA; clone size: many; J gene: TRBJ1-5; CDR3 DNA: TGCAGTGCTAGGTATCCGGGAGGGCAGCCCCAGCATTTT; CDR3 protein: CSARYPGGQPQHF
V gene: TRBV7-3; D gene: NA; clone size: NA; J gene: TRBJ2-2; CDR3 DNA: TGTGCCAGCAACCCGGTAGGCCCCGGGGAGCTGTTTTTT; CDR3 protein: CASNPVGPGELFF
V gene: TRBV2; D gene: TRBD1; clone size: many; J gene: TRBJ1-2; CDR3 DNA: TGTGCCAGCACCAGGGAGGGGGCGTTTGGCTACACCTTC; CDR3 protein: CASTREGAFGYTF
V gene: TRBV3-1; D gene: TRBD1; clone size: many; J gene: TRBJ1-1; CDR3 DNA: TGTGCCAGCAGCCAACTCCCGGGACAGGGGGACACTGAAGCTTTCTTT; CDR3 protein: CASSQLPGQGDTEAFF
V gene: TRBV7-2; D gene: NA; clone size: many; J gene: TRBJ2-1; CDR3 DNA: TGTGCCAGCAGCTTAGTGGGGACCTACAATGAGCAGTTCTTC; CDR3 protein: CASSLVGTYNEQFF
V gene: TRBV6-6; D gene: NA; clone size: many; J gene: TRBJ1-5; CDR3 DNA: TGTGCCAGCAGTTATAGGGATAATCAGCCCCAGCATTTT; CDR3 protein: CASSYRDNQPQHF
V gene: TRBV7-2; D gene: NA; clone size: many; J gene: TRBJ2-1; CDR3 DNA: TGTGCCAGCAGCTTAAAACGGGGGCCCACCTATGAGCAGTTCTTC; CDR3 protein: CASSLKRGPTYEQFF
V gene: TRBV7-6; D gene: NA; clone size: many; J gene: TRBJ2-3; CDR3 DNA: TGTGCCAGCAGCTTAACTGGCGGTCCCACAGATACGCAGTATTTT; CDR3 protein: CASSLTGGPTDTQYF
V gene: TRBV5-1; D gene: TRBD1; clone size: NA; J gene: TRBJ2-3; CDR3 DNA: TGCGCCAGCAGCTACGGGACAGGGGTGCCGGGGGGGGATACGCAGTATTTT; CDR3 protein: CASSYGTGVPGGDTQYF
V gene: TRBV5-1; D gene: NA; clone size: many; J gene: TRBJ2-3; CDR3 DNA: TGCGCCAGCAGCTTCTCGGCAGGGGGGGCCGATACGCAGTATTTT; CDR3 protein: CASSFSAGGADTQYF
V gene: TRBV10-2; D gene: NA; clone size: NA; J gene: TRBJ1-1; CDR3 DNA: TGCGCCAGCACTCTCTTGATGGGAAAAATGAACACTGAAGCTTTCTTT; CDR3 protein: CASTLLMGKMNTEAFF
V gene: TRBV20-1; D gene: TRBD2; clone size: many; J gene: TRBJ2-2; CDR3 DNA: TGCAGTGCTCCTCGGACTAGCGGGGCTAACGGGGAGCTGTTTTTT; CDR3 protein: CSAPRTSGANGELFF